Only a few counts were recorded for the clone carrying this T cell receptor beta chain. The antigen is not known. This sample was taken from a study of cytomegalovirus exposure and HLA in healthy donors. Study-level points and caveats: CMV serostatus alone was available as immune exposure information.

PCR involved 60 Vbeta and 13 Jbeta primers. Data came from immunoSEQ multiplex PCR; TCRdb stores just in-frame clones and leaves some out. This table holds around 130,000 clones, about 81% found once. The CDR3 has 15 residues. Trimming took off 7 bases at V and 4 bases at J, with 19 bases between the two ends. Per the germline V gene, CDR1 is PRHDT and CDR2 is FYEKMQ (reference sequence). The sequencing input was PBMCs. This sequence joins TRBV13 and TRBJ1-1; D gene unclear. The TCR originated in a woman aged 40 to 50 in good health and CMV-seropositive. As DNA, the CDR3 is TGTGCCAGCACCTTCGCCCAGAGAGGTTTCACTGAAGCTTTCTTT. Protein product: CASTFAQRGFTEAFF.